A selection of T cell receptor beta chains follows, all from one sample in a study of T cell repertoires in cytomegalovirus infection. TCRdb re-derived calls from the reads in MiXCR, one entry per CDR3 protein. Among fewer than 700,000 distinct CDR3 sequences listed, roughly 24% were seen once. The sample consisted of CD8+ T cells from PBMCs. These receptors were taken from a human donor in good health (CMV status not recorded). Some clones in this sample may be carry-over from other donors' samples. Both conserved end residues are trimmed from each CDR3.

v_call	cdr3_aa
TRBV7-2	AEVGPYNYGYT
TRBV2	AYLGDEQF
TRBV19	AGGTILGNQPQH
TRBV20-1	SARDEKGGFLEQF
TRBV4-2	ASSQDRLAGGNEQF
TRBV12-3/TRBV12-4	ASSLTGDVTEAF
TRBV29-1	SVGVLGQANPTETQY
TRBV6-5	ASSYGAGAYNEQF
TRBV19	ASRELAGANEQF
TRBV6-5	ASSYSALGSTEAF
TRBV28	ASSRQGMNTEAF
TRBV7-8	ASSWTGSGYNEQF
TRBV7-6	ASSSLAGGPSIGELF
TRBV7-9	ASSLAPSHSGNTIY
TRBV6-2/TRBV6-3	ASSYFRQANQPQH
TRBV4-2	ASSLKTGTAYTDTQY
TRBV7-2	ASQPRVGGTDTQY
TRBV15	ATRDSAVQRTEAF
TRBV19	ASSIPRDRLEDGYT
TRBV5-1	ASSIRDSPYNEQF
TRBV19	ASSDRKEGTGDTGELF
TRBV28	ASSLVINGTTRESYT
TRBV20-1	SATGGRELF
TRBV4-3	ASSHSKTGELF
TRBV4-1	ASSLTSPGTNEKLF
TRBV2	ASPGGAYGYT
TRBV6-6	ASSLPGGISNQPQH
TRBV7-2	ASSLEGWVNEQF
TRBV29-1	SVVKGTEAF
TRBV19	ASVSGSGANVLT
TRBV7-9	ASTLAGNPRQETQY
TRBV7-2	ASSRVTGLTDTQY
TRBV6-2/TRBV6-3	ASSLLAARSGELF
TRBV25-1	ASSESGVNVLT
TRBV25-1	ASKQGGTEAF
TRBV20-1	SATDRENSNQPQH
TRBV29-1	SVLGQNQPQH
TRBV7-9	ASSSSGLAANEQF
TRBV7-8	ASSFYTSGTTGELF
TRBV7-9	ASGDSDNYNSPLH
TRBV20-1	SARDRAGGRTDTQY
TRBV11-2	ASSLGYGGGADYPFETQY